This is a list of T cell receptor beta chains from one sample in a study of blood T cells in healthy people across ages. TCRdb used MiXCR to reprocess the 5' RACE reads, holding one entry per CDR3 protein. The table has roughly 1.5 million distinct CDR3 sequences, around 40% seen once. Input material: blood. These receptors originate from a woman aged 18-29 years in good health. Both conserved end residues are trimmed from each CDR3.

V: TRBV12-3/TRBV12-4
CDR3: ASSLTSGSGEQY

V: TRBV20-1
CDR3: SASGNDRTGSSYEQY

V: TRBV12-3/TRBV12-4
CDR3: ASSFSGRAGKEEQY

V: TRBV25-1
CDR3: ASRPGTSATEQF

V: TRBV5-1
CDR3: ASSRLAGISDTQY

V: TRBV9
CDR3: ASSVAPSGGAGETQY

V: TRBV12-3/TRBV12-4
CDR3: ASSSPGVGEETQY

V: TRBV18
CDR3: ASSPEWRATSGANVLT

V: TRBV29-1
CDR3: SVADRVAASGANVLT

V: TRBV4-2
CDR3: ASSQDPRNQETQY

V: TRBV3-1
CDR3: ASSQGSRDTEAF

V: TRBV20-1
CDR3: SARGGYNSPLH

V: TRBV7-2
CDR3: ASSSRVSSYEQY

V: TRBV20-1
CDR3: NARELLGTGSNEQF

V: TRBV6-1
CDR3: ATTTGETDTQY

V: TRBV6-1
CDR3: ASGDHRGLYGYT

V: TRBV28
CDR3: ASRDPGKREGYEQY

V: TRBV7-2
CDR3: ASSLAPHYEQY

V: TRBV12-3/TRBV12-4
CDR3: ASSRGQQTNYGYT

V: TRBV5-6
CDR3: ASSSEGTGANEQY

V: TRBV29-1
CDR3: SVFPTGATEAF

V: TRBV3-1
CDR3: ASSQDGGSNTGELF

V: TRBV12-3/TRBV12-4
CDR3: ASSLVAVQETQY

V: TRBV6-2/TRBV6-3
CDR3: ASTHRGTNQPQH

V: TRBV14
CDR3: ASSQDPWQPQH

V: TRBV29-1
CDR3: SVTPLGGSTDTQY

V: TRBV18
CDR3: ASSPVAAVSYNEQF

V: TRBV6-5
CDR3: ASSYFPGMNTEAF

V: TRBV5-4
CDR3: ASSTYSGSTDTQY

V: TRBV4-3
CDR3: ASSQQYRNGANVLT

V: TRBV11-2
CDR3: ASSLDEPEQY

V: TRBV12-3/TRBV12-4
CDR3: TSSLDRGSYEQY

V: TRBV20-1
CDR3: SARENTGYYNSPLH

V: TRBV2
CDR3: TSAAGAFTDTQY

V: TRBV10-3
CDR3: AISESTVRDEQY

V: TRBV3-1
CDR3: ASSQLVQGLYGYT

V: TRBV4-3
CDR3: ASSHRSGYGYT

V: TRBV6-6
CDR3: ATRTAPYEQY

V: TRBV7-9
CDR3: ASSSQGTSYNEQF

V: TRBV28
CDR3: ASSADRPSYSTNERLF

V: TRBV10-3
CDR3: AISEGSYRNTEAF

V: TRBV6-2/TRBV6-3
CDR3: ASSYKSSGIYEQY

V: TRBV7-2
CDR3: VSSSDTIYEQY

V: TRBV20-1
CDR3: SARNQASGRREQF

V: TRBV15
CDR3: ATSGDRGNRLEQF

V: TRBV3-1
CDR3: ASSQDRLNTGELF

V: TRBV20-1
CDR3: SARAGFTDTQY

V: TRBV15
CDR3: ATSRARQSRYQETQY

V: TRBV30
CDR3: AWSVRVAPDTQY

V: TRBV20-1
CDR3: SASIGTYEQY

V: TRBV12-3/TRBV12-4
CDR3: ASSSPWTGARTRELF

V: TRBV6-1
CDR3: ASSGRGHRDGYT

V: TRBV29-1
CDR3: SVRGLPGQNTEAF